A selection of T cell receptor beta chains follows, all from one sample in a study of blood T cell repertoires in COVID-19. Sequencing was performed with immunoSEQ multiplex PCR; in TCRdb, only in-frame clones are kept and a portion is missing. The repertoire includes roughly 90,000 clones, approximately 80% of them detected once, and 9% to 12% sits in the top ten. Sequenced sample: peripheral blood. Receptors originate from a woman aged 70 to 79 with acute or convalescent COVID-19. Both conserved end residues are part of each CDR3. Each record gives: CDR3 length, clone size, D gene, J gene, V gene, CDR3 DNA, CDR3 protein. The D gene is left open where the match is weak. Size tells how often a clone was seen (once, few, many) or the class of an expanded clone, and some rows leave it out.

cdr3_length: 14
clone_size: -
d_call: -
j_call: TRBJ2-7
v_call: TRBV3-1/TRBV3-2
cdr3_nt: TGTGCCAGCAGCCAAGATCCTGTGACTTCCGAGCAGTACTTC
cdr3_aa: CASSQDPVTSEQYF

cdr3_length: 15
clone_size: -
d_call: TRBD1
j_call: TRBJ2-4
v_call: TRBV11-3
cdr3_nt: TGTGCCAGCAGCCAAAACAGGGGGGAGATGGGCATTCAGTACTTC
cdr3_aa: CASSQNRGEMGIQYF

cdr3_length: 15
clone_size: -
d_call: TRBD1
j_call: TRBJ2-7
v_call: TRBV6-1
cdr3_nt: TGTGCCAGCAGTGAACCGGGACAGGGTTACTACGAGCAGTACTTC
cdr3_aa: CASSEPGQGYYEQYF

cdr3_length: 18
clone_size: once
d_call: TRBD2
j_call: TRBJ2-1
v_call: TRBV7-3
cdr3_nt: TGTGCCAGCAGCTTAACCCCATTAGCGGGAGGAGGGTACAATGAGCAGTTCTTC
cdr3_aa: CASSLTPLAGGGYNEQFF

cdr3_length: 13
clone_size: -
d_call: -
j_call: TRBJ2-6
v_call: TRBV6-5
cdr3_nt: TGTGCCAGCTTGAGCTCTGGGGCCAACGTCCTGACTTTC
cdr3_aa: CASLSSGANVLTF

cdr3_length: 14
clone_size: -
d_call: -
j_call: TRBJ1-1
v_call: TRBV29-1
cdr3_nt: TGCAGCGTTCCCCAAACCGGGGAGCGGGCTGAAGCTTTCTTT
cdr3_aa: CSVPQTGERAEAFF

cdr3_length: 19
clone_size: -
d_call: TRBD2
j_call: TRBJ2-7
v_call: TRBV10-3
cdr3_nt: TGTGCCATCAGCGAAATTGCTCGACAGACTAGCGGACGAACCTACGAGCAGTACTTC
cdr3_aa: CAISEIARQTSGRTYEQYF

cdr3_length: 15
clone_size: -
d_call: TRBD1
j_call: TRBJ1-6
v_call: TRBV4-1
cdr3_nt: TGCGCCAGCAGCCAAGACGACAGGGGCCTCCTACCCCTCCACTTT
cdr3_aa: CASSQDDRGLLPLHF

cdr3_length: 11
clone_size: -
d_call: -
j_call: TRBJ2-5
v_call: TRBV28
cdr3_nt: TGTGCCAGCAGTTTATCGAGAACCCAGTACTTC
cdr3_aa: CASSLSRTQYF

cdr3_length: 12
clone_size: -
d_call: -
j_call: TRBJ1-1
v_call: TRBV12-3/TRBV12-4
cdr3_nt: TGTGCCAGCAGTTTCCCCGGGTTAAGGGCTTTCTTT
cdr3_aa: CASSFPGLRAFF

cdr3_length: 15
clone_size: -
d_call: TRBD2
j_call: TRBJ2-3
v_call: TRBV28
cdr3_nt: TGTGCCAGCAGTCTGGGAGGGGCGGCCAGGGATACGCAGTATTTT
cdr3_aa: CASSLGGAARDTQYF

cdr3_length: 15
clone_size: -
d_call: -
j_call: TRBJ1-5
v_call: TRBV7-2
cdr3_nt: TGTGCCAGCAGCCAAGGGGGGGCAGGGACTCAGCCCCAGCATTTT
cdr3_aa: CASSQGGAGTQPQHF

cdr3_length: 17
clone_size: -
d_call: TRBD2
j_call: TRBJ2-2
v_call: TRBV4-3
cdr3_nt: TGCGCCAGCAGCCAAGCTAGCGGGGGGGCCAGAACCGGGGAGCTGTTTTTT
cdr3_aa: CASSQASGGARTGELFF

cdr3_length: 13
clone_size: -
d_call: -
j_call: TRBJ2-3
v_call: TRBV6-5
cdr3_nt: TGTGCCACCTCCCCCCGGGGTGGGTATACGCAGTATTTT
cdr3_aa: CATSPRGGYTQYF

cdr3_length: 15
clone_size: -
d_call: -
j_call: TRBJ2-5
v_call: TRBV7-3
cdr3_nt: TGTGCCAGCAGCTTAGAGGGCGCGGGACAAGAGACCCAGTACTTC
cdr3_aa: CASSLEGAGQETQYF

cdr3_length: 15
clone_size: -
d_call: TRBD2
j_call: TRBJ2-3
v_call: TRBV7-9
cdr3_nt: TGTGCCAGCAGCTCTACTAGCGGGGGGGCAGATACGCAGTATTTT
cdr3_aa: CASSSTSGGADTQYF

cdr3_length: 14
clone_size: -
d_call: -
j_call: TRBJ1-1
v_call: TRBV28
cdr3_nt: TGTGCCAGCAGCTTATGGGGTGGCGGCAGTGAAGCTTTCTTT
cdr3_aa: CASSLWGGGSEAFF

cdr3_length: 14
clone_size: few
d_call: -
j_call: TRBJ1-1
v_call: TRBV5-1
cdr3_nt: TGCGCCAGCAGCTTGGAAACAGGGAGGGCTGAAGCTTTCTTT
cdr3_aa: CASSLETGRAEAFF

cdr3_length: 15
clone_size: -
d_call: -
j_call: TRBJ2-5
v_call: TRBV7-2
cdr3_nt: TGTGCCAGCAGCTTAGAAGGGAGCCCCCAAGAGACCCAGTACTTC
cdr3_aa: CASSLEGSPQETQYF

cdr3_length: 13
clone_size: -
d_call: -
j_call: TRBJ1-6
v_call: TRBV11-3
cdr3_nt: TGTGCCAGCAGCTCCGGACTTAATTCACCCCTCCACTTT
cdr3_aa: CASSSGLNSPLHF

cdr3_length: 13
clone_size: -
d_call: -
j_call: TRBJ2-1
v_call: TRBV20-1
cdr3_nt: TGCAGTGCTAGTGGGGACAATAACAATGAGCAGTTCTTC
cdr3_aa: CSASGDNNNEQFF

cdr3_length: 15
clone_size: once
d_call: TRBD1
j_call: TRBJ1-2
v_call: TRBV6-2/TRBV6-3
cdr3_nt: TGTGCCAGCAGTCGACGTAGGGACAGCGCCTATGGCTACACCTTC
cdr3_aa: CASSRRRDSAYGYTF

cdr3_length: 15
clone_size: -
d_call: -
j_call: TRBJ2-1
v_call: TRBV5-1
cdr3_nt: TGCGCCAGCAGCATTAGCGGTCTCGCCTACAATGAGCAGTTCTTC
cdr3_aa: CASSISGLAYNEQFF

cdr3_length: 15
clone_size: -
d_call: TRBD1
j_call: TRBJ2-1
v_call: TRBV23-1
cdr3_nt: TGCGCCAGCAGTCAACCGGGACAGGAGAACAATGAGCAGTTCTTC
cdr3_aa: CASSQPGQENNEQFF

cdr3_length: 17
clone_size: -
d_call: TRBD2
j_call: TRBJ2-3
v_call: TRBV3-1/TRBV3-2
cdr3_nt: TGTGCCAGCAGCCAAGGGGCAAGCGGGGGGCGGACAGATACGCAGTATTTT
cdr3_aa: CASSQGASGGRTDTQYF

cdr3_length: 14
clone_size: -
d_call: -
j_call: TRBJ1-2
v_call: TRBV5-1
cdr3_nt: TGCGCCAGCAGCTCGGACTATCGAAGTCATGGCTACACCTTC
cdr3_aa: CASSSDYRSHGYTF

cdr3_length: 14
clone_size: -
d_call: -
j_call: TRBJ2-7
v_call: TRBV2
cdr3_nt: TGTGCCACGACCGGCGGCTACCCGTCCTACGAGCAGTACTTC
cdr3_aa: CATTGGYPSYEQYF

cdr3_length: 13
clone_size: few
d_call: -
j_call: TRBJ1-6
v_call: TRBV6-5
cdr3_nt: TGTGCCAGCAGTTACTCCAGGGATTCACCCCTCCACTTT
cdr3_aa: CASSYSRDSPLHF

cdr3_length: 16
clone_size: -
d_call: TRBD2
j_call: TRBJ2-2
v_call: TRBV6-5
cdr3_nt: TGTGCCAGCAGTTGGTCGAGCGGGAGTTCCACCGGGGAGCTGTTTTTT
cdr3_aa: CASSWSSGSSTGELFF

cdr3_length: 13
clone_size: -
d_call: TRBD2
j_call: TRBJ2-2
v_call: TRBV30
cdr3_nt: TGTGCCTGGGCGGGAGCGAACACCGGGGAGCTGTTTTTT
cdr3_aa: CAWAGANTGELFF

cdr3_length: 15
clone_size: -
d_call: -
j_call: TRBJ1-1
v_call: TRBV30
cdr3_nt: TGTGCCTGGCTAGCGTACCGGGGGGGGAACACTGAAGCTTTCTTT
cdr3_aa: CAWLAYRGGNTEAFF

cdr3_length: 16
clone_size: -
d_call: -
j_call: TRBJ1-1
v_call: TRBV28
cdr3_nt: TGTGCCAGCAGTTTATGGTTTCAGGGATCGAACACTGAAGCTTTCTTT
cdr3_aa: CASSLWFQGSNTEAFF

cdr3_length: 13
clone_size: -
d_call: TRBD1
j_call: TRBJ2-5
v_call: TRBV19
cdr3_nt: TGTGCCAGTACCTCGACAGGGGAAGAGACCCAGTACTTC
cdr3_aa: CASTSTGEETQYF

cdr3_length: 16
clone_size: -
d_call: -
j_call: TRBJ2-7
v_call: TRBV19
cdr3_nt: TGTGCCAGTAGTAGGGCCTTGACCGGGAGCTCCTACGAGCAGTACTTC
cdr3_aa: CASSRALTGSSYEQYF

cdr3_length: 15
clone_size: once
d_call: -
j_call: TRBJ1-3
v_call: TRBV30
cdr3_nt: TGTGCCTGGAGTGTCTACACAGCCTCTGGAAACACCATATATTTT
cdr3_aa: CAWSVYTASGNTIYF

cdr3_length: 15
clone_size: once
d_call: TRBD1
j_call: TRBJ2-2
v_call: TRBV5-4
cdr3_nt: TGTGCCAGCAGCCCTGGGACAGGGAGCACCGGGGAGCTGTTTTTT
cdr3_aa: CASSPGTGSTGELFF

cdr3_length: 16
clone_size: -
d_call: -
j_call: TRBJ2-2
v_call: TRBV7-7
cdr3_nt: TGTGCCAGCAGCCGTACTCAGGGTGGGGACACCGGGGAGCTGTTTTTT
cdr3_aa: CASSRTQGGDTGELFF

cdr3_length: 13
clone_size: -
d_call: -
j_call: TRBJ2-7
v_call: TRBV5-1
cdr3_nt: TGCGCCAGCACAAATGCGGACTCCTACGAGCAGTACTTC
cdr3_aa: CASTNADSYEQYF

cdr3_length: 14
clone_size: -
d_call: TRBD1
j_call: TRBJ1-3
v_call: TRBV5-4
cdr3_nt: TGTGCCAGCAGCCCGGGACAGGGCAGAAACACCATATATTTT
cdr3_aa: CASSPGQGRNTIYF

cdr3_length: 12
clone_size: -
d_call: -
j_call: TRBJ2-5
v_call: TRBV6-5
cdr3_nt: TGTGCCAGCAGTAATCAAGACTCGACCCAGTACTTC
cdr3_aa: CASSNQDSTQYF

cdr3_length: 16
clone_size: -
d_call: -
j_call: TRBJ2-1
v_call: TRBV3-1/TRBV3-2
cdr3_nt: TGTGCCAGCAGCCAAAATCTCCTCAGCTCCTACAATGAGCAGTTCTTC
cdr3_aa: CASSQNLLSSYNEQFF

cdr3_length: 16
clone_size: -
d_call: TRBD1
j_call: TRBJ1-2
v_call: TRBV6-1
cdr3_nt: TGTGCCAGCAGTGAAGGAGTCCCGACAGGGGGGTATGGCTACACCTTC
cdr3_aa: CASSEGVPTGGYGYTF

cdr3_length: 14
clone_size: -
d_call: TRBD2
j_call: TRBJ2-7
v_call: TRBV5-1
cdr3_nt: TGCGCCAGCAGTGTTCTAGCGGACTCCTACGAGCAGTACTTC
cdr3_aa: CASSVLADSYEQYF

cdr3_length: 13
clone_size: -
d_call: TRBD1
j_call: TRBJ2-2
v_call: TRBV28
cdr3_nt: TGTGCCAGCCGGGCAGGGGGTAGCGGGGAGCTGTTTTTT
cdr3_aa: CASRAGGSGELFF

cdr3_length: 16
clone_size: once
d_call: TRBD1
j_call: TRBJ1-4
v_call: TRBV9
cdr3_nt: TGTGCCAGCAGCCTCGGGACAGGGGGCGCGACTGAAAAACTGTTTTTT
cdr3_aa: CASSLGTGGATEKLFF

cdr3_length: 15
clone_size: -
d_call: -
j_call: TRBJ2-7
v_call: TRBV13
cdr3_nt: TGTGCCAGCAGCTTAGCGACGGGAGTGTCAGGCGAGCAGTACTTC
cdr3_aa: CASSLATGVSGEQYF

cdr3_length: 15
clone_size: -
d_call: -
j_call: TRBJ2-1
v_call: TRBV9
cdr3_nt: TGTGCCAGCAGCCCTCGAGGTAGCGGAGACAATGAGCAGTTCTTC
cdr3_aa: CASSPRGSGDNEQFF

cdr3_length: 12
clone_size: -
d_call: -
j_call: TRBJ1-2
v_call: TRBV7-6
cdr3_nt: TGTGCCAGCAGCCTCGGAGGGTATGGCTACACCTTC
cdr3_aa: CASSLGGYGYTF

cdr3_length: 15
clone_size: few
d_call: TRBD2
j_call: TRBJ2-1
v_call: TRBV3-1/TRBV3-2
cdr3_nt: TGTGCCAGCAGCCAAAGCGGGAGCTCCTACAATGAGCAGTTCTTC
cdr3_aa: CASSQSGSSYNEQFF

cdr3_length: 15
clone_size: -
d_call: TRBD2
j_call: TRBJ2-1
v_call: TRBV5-4
cdr3_nt: TGTGCCAGCAGCAAAAGCGGGAGAGCCTACAATGAGCAGTTCTTC
cdr3_aa: CASSKSGRAYNEQFF

cdr3_length: 15
clone_size: -
d_call: -
j_call: TRBJ2-1
v_call: TRBV7-2
cdr3_nt: TGTGCCAGCAGCTTATATTCGGGGGGCATCAATGAGCAGTTCTTC
cdr3_aa: CASSLYSGGINEQFF